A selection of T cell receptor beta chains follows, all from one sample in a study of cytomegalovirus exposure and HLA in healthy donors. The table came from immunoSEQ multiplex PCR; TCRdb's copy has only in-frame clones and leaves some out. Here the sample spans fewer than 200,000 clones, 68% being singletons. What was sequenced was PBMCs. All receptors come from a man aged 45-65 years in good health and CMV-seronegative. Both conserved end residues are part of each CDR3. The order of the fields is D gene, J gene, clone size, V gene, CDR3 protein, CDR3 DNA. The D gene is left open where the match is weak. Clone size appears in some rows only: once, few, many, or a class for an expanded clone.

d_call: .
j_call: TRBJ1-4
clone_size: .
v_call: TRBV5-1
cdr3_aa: CASSSRGDGNEKLFF
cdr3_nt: TGCGCCAGCAGCTCGAGAGGAGACGGGAATGAAAAACTGTTTTTT

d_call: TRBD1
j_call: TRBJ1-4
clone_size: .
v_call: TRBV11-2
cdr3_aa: CASSPTGTGLPNEKLFF
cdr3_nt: TGTGCCAGCAGCCCCACAGGGACAGGGCTCCCAAATGAAAAACTGTTTTTT

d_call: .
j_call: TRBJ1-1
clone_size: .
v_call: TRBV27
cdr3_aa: CASSFQGSEAFF
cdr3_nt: TGTGCCAGCAGTTTTCAGGGTTCTGAAGCTTTCTTT

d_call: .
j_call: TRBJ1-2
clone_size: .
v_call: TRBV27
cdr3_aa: CASSPYDRYGYTF
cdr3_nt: TGTGCCAGCAGCCCCTACGACAGATATGGCTACACCTTC

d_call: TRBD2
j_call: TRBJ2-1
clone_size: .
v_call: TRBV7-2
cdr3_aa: CASSSIRLAGANEQFF
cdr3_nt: TGTGCCAGCAGCTCCATCAGACTAGCGGGGGCTAATGAGCAGTTCTTC

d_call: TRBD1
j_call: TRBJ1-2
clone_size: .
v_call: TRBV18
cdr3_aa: CASSSSGGSYGYTF
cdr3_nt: TGTGCCAGCTCCTCCTCAGGGGGCTCGTATGGCTACACCTTC

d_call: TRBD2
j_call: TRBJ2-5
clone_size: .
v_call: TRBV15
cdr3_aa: CATSRESSGGKTQYF
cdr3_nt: TGTGCCACCAGCAGAGAGAGTAGCGGGGGAAAGACCCAGTACTTC

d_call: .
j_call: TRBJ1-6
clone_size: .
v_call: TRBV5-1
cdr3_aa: CASSFTGNLNSPLHF
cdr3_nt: TGCGCCAGCAGCTTTACAGGGAACCTAAATTCACCCCTCCACTTT

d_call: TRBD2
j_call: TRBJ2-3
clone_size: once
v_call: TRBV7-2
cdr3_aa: CASSLERGDTDTQYF
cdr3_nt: TGTGCCAGCAGCTTAGAGCGGGGGGACACAGATACGCAGTATTTT

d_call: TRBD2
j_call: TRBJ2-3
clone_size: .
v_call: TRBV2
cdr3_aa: CASLKRGSTDTQYF
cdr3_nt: TGTGCCAGTTTGAAGCGGGGAAGCACAGATACGCAGTATTTT

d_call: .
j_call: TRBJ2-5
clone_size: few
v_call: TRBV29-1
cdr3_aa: CSVRTGTGLETQYF
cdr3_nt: TGCAGCGTTCGTACCGGTACGGGTTTGGAGACCCAGTACTTC

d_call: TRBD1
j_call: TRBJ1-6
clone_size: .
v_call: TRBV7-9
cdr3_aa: CASSLKGAESPLHF
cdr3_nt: TGTGCCAGCAGCCTTAAGGGGGCCGAGTCACCCCTCCACTTT

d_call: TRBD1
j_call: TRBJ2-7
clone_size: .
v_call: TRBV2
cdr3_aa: CASRQGQGNYEQYF
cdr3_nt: TGTGCCAGCAGGCAAGGACAGGGTAACTACGAGCAGTACTTC

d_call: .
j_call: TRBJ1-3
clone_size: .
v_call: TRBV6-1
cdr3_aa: CASSENSSGNTIYF
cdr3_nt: TGTGCCAGCAGTGAAAACAGCTCTGGAAACACCATATATTTT

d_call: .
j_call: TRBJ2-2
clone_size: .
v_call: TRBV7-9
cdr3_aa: CASSLGFGQDTGELFF
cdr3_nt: TGTGCCAGCAGCTTAGGGTTTGGACAAGACACCGGGGAGCTGTTTTTT

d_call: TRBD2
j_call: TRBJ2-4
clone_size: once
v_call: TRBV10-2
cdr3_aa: CASSEQVAGGYIQYF
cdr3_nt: TGCGCCAGCAGTGAGCAGGTAGCGGGGGGTTACATTCAGTACTTC

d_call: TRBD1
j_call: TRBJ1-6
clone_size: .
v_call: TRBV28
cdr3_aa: CASNPGDRSYNSPLHF
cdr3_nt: TGTGCCAGCAACCCGGGGGACAGGTCCTATAATTCACCCCTCCACTTT

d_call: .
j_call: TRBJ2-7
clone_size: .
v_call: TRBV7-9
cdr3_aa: CASSPERPYEQYF
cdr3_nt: TGTGCCAGCAGCCCAGAGCGGCCCTACGAGCAGTACTTC

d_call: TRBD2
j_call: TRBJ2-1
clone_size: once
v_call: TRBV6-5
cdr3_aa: CASSYSGAQVNEQFF
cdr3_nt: TGTGCCAGCAGTTACAGCGGGGCTCAGGTGAATGAGCAGTTCTTC

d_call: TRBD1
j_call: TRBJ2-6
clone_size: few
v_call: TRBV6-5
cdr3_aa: CASSPDRAGANVLTF
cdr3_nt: TGTGCCAGCAGTCCCGACAGGGCTGGGGCCAACGTCCTGACTTTC

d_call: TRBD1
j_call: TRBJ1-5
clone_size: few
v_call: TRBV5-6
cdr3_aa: CASSLEDRGSNQPQHF
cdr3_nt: TGTGCCAGCAGCTTAGAGGACAGGGGGAGCAATCAGCCCCAGCATTTT

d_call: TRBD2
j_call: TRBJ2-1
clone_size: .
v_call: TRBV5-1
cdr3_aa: CASHPLAGGRGEQFF
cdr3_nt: TGCGCCAGCCACCCCCTAGCGGGGGGGCGAGGTGAGCAGTTCTTC

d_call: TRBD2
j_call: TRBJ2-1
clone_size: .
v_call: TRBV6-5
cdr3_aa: CASSYPSSGGRNEQFF
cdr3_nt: TGTGCCAGCAGTTACCCTTCTAGCGGGGGGCGCAATGAGCAGTTCTTC

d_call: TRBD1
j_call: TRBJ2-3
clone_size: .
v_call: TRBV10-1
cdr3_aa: CASSPTGDTQYF
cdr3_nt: TGCGCCAGCAGCCCGACAGGGGATACGCAGTATTTT

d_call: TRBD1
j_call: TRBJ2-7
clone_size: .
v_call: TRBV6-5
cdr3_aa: CASGQESYEQYF
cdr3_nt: TGTGCCAGCGGACAGGAGTCCTACGAGCAGTACTTC

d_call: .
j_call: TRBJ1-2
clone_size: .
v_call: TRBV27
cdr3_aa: CASSFRRSYGYTF
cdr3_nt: TGTGCCAGCAGCTTTAGGAGATCTTATGGCTACACCTTC

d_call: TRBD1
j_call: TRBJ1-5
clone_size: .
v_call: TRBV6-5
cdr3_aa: CASSYGDRKGQPQHF
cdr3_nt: TGTGCCAGCAGTTACGGGGACAGGAAAGGTCAGCCCCAGCATTTT

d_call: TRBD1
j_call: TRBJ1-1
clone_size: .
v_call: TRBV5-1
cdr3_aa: CASSQQGADTEAFF
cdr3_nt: TGCGCCAGCAGCCAACAGGGGGCCGACACTGAAGCTTTCTTT

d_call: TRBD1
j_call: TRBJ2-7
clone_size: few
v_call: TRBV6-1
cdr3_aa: CASSERTGGPYEQYF
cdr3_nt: TGTGCCAGCAGTGAGCGGACAGGGGGTCCCTACGAGCAGTACTTC

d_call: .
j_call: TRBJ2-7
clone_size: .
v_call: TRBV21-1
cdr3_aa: CASSMDRTYYEQYF
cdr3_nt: TGTGCCAGCAGCATGGACAGGACCTACTACGAGCAGTACTTC

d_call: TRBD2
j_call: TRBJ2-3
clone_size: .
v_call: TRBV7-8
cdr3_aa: CASSLLAGGPGTDTQYF
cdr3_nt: TGTGCCAGCAGCTTGCTAGCGGGGGGGCCCGGCACAGATACGCAGTATTTT

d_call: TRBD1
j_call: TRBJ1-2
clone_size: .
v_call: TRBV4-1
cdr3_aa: CASSTGGGFFYGYTF
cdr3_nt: TGCGCCAGCAGCACAGGGGGCGGATTCTTCTATGGCTACACCTTC

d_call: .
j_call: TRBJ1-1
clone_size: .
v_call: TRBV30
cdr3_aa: CAWRGGENTEAFF
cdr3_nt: TGTGCCTGGAGAGGGGGGGAGAACACTGAAGCTTTCTTT